The clone carrying this T cell receptor (beta chain) was counted many times. Its antigen is unidentified. From genomic DNA, two-round multiplex PCR was used to amplify TCR beta CDR3. For every TRBV and TRBJ gene, a specific primer was used in first-round PCR. TCRdb recomputed calls from the multiplex PCR reads with MiXCR, one row per CDR3 protein. The profile covers some 39,000 distinct CDR3 sequences, with approximately 25% appearing a single time and around 25% taken by the ten largest. The data were obtained in a study of prognosis after radiotherapy for stage I lung cancer. Study in general: Stage I non-small cell lung cancer patients were enrolled from April 2018 to early 2019. About 15 of the patients were found to have newly diagnosed primary stage I lung tumors, and five were living with oligometastatic NSCLC after surgical resection of the primary tumor.

V was clipped by 4 bases and J by 2 bases, with 15 bases between them. The CDR3 totals 15 residues. Germline V lookup: CDR1 MGHRA, CDR2 YSYEKL. The study's findings and limits: Usage of the TRBV and TRBJ genes (in patients with versus without metastases) was reportedly different.

Sequences were derived from PBMCs, sampled before or after stereotactic body radiation therapy (not recorded which). The source of this sequence is a donor of 50 years or more with non-small cell lung cancer. The genes are TRBV4-1 and TRBJ2-7; either TRBD1 or TRBD2 may fit D (5 bases each). In DNA, the CDR3 is TGCGCCAGCAGCCCTTACCGGGACGGAACCTACGAGCAGTACTTC. This sequence encodes CASSPYRDGTYEQYF.